This is a list of T cell receptor beta chains from one sample in a study of blood T cells in healthy people across ages. In TCRdb, the 5' RACE reads were re-called with MiXCR into one record per CDR3 protein. The sample has approximately 790,000 distinct CDR3 sequences; less than 80% are singletons. Input material: blood. These receptors were collected from a man younger than 45 in good health. Each CDR3 is given with its conserved first and last residue. The D gene is left open where the match is weak. Where a row states a size, it is once, few, many or the class of an expanded clone; other rows omit it.

size	V	D	J	DNA	CDR3
-	TRBV29-1	-	TRBJ2-7	TGCAGCGTTGCGTACCGAGGGCAGTACTTC	CSVAYRGQYF
-	TRBV5-4	TRBD1	TRBJ2-1	TGTGCCAGCAGCTTTGCGGACAGGTACTCCGAGCAGTTCTTC	CASSFADRYSEQFF
-	TRBV4-3	-	TRBJ2-4	TGCGCCAGCAGCCAAGATTGGACGCCGATGGGGGGAGAGCAGTACTTC	CASSQDWTPMGGEQYF
few	TRBV7-6	-	TRBJ2-7	TGTGCCAGCAGCTTGATCCAGGGTCGGAACGAGCAGTACTTC	CASSLIQGRNEQYF
-	TRBV6-5	-	TRBJ1-3	TGTGCCAGCAGGGACGACGCCTCTGGAAACACCATATATTTT	CASRDDASGNTIYF
large	TRBV13	-	TRBJ2-7	TGTGCCAGCAGCCTAGACTACTACGAGCAGTACTTC	CASSLDYYEQYF
few	TRBV28	-	TRBJ2-7	TGTGCCAGCCTTGACACCGGCTACGAGCAGTACTTC	CASLDTGYEQYF
once	TRBV20-1	-	TRBJ2-5	TGCAGTGCTAGTTTGCACAGCGGTCAAGAGACCCAGTACTTC	CSASLHSGQETQYF
once	TRBV5-1	TRBD1	TRBJ1-2	TGCGCCAGCCAAACGTCAGGGGGCGCAGGGGACTATGGCTACACCTTC	CASQTSGGAGDYGYTF
-	TRBV10-3	-	TRBJ2-7	TGTGCCATCAGTGAAGAGAGGCAGGGTCCCTACGAGCAGTACTTC	CAISEERQGPYEQYF
-	TRBV4-3	-	TRBJ2-5	TGCGCCAGCAGCCAAGATCTAAGGTCTTTAGAGGAGACCCAGTACTTC	CASSQDLRSLEETQYF
-	TRBV5-1	-	TRBJ2-3	TGCGCCAGCAGCTTGGTTATCGCAGATACGCAGTATTTT	CASSLVIADTQYF
few	TRBV5-1	TRBD2	TRBJ2-1	TGCGCCAGCAGCTTGTTTAATGTGGTTCCAGCGGGAAGTTCCTACAATGAGCAGTTCTTC	CASSLFNVVPAGSSYNEQFF
-	TRBV6-2/TRBV6-3	-	TRBJ1-2	TGTGCCAGCAGCGGACAGAGGAACTATGTCGGCTACACCTTC	CASSGQRNYVGYTF
-	TRBV12-3/TRBV12-4	TRBD1	TRBJ1-4	TGTGCCAGCAGTTTAAGGGGGAGGGGGCGCGGGTTTGGTGAAAAACTGTTTTTT	CASSLRGRGRGFGEKLFF
-	TRBV12-3/TRBV12-4	-	TRBJ2-3	TGTGCCAGCAGTCCCCAGGCCACAGATACGCAGTATTTT	CASSPQATDTQYF
-	TRBV6-5	-	TRBJ2-1	TGTGCCAGCAGTTTAAGCGAGAAAGATGAGCAGTTCTTC	CASSLSEKDEQFF
-	TRBV4-3	-	TRBJ2-2	TGCGCCAGCAGCTTGGCCGCAGGGAGGACCGGGGAGCTGTTTTTT	CASSLAAGRTGELFF
-	TRBV10-3	TRBD1	TRBJ2-6	TGTGCCATCAATCCGGGACAGGGGTTCTCTGGGGCCAACGTCCTGACTTTC	CAINPGQGFSGANVLTF
-	TRBV28	-	TRBJ2-7	TGTGCCAGCAGTTCCCTCCGGAGGCCACCTTACGAGCAGTACTTC	CASSSLRRPPYEQYF
-	TRBV6-2/TRBV6-3	TRBD2	TRBJ2-1	TGTGCCAGCAGTTTAAGACTAGCGGTGCCCTACAATGAGCAGTTCTTC	CASSLRLAVPYNEQFF
few	TRBV20-1	TRBD2	TRBJ2-1	TGCAGTGCTCAGGGGGGACTAGCGGGACTTTCGAGAGAGCAGTTCTTC	CSAQGGLAGLSREQFF
-	TRBV15	-	TRBJ2-3	TGTGCCACCGGGGACCGCACAGATACGCAGTATTTT	CATGDRTDTQYF
-	TRBV4-2	-	TRBJ2-1	TGTGCCAGCAGCCAAGATGGGGCTAGTGGGGTTCGGTTCTTC	CASSQDGASGVRFF
-	TRBV29-1	-	TRBJ1-2	TGCAGCGTTGAAGATGGGGGGGCTAGGGGTATCTATGGCTACACCTTC	CSVEDGGARGIYGYTF
-	TRBV2	-	TRBJ2-1	TGTGCCAGCAGTGAAGTGTCGCTCAATGAGCAGTTCTTC	CASSEVSLNEQFF
few	TRBV19	-	TRBJ2-1	TGTGCCAGTAGTATGATCGGAGGCAGGGTTGGGGTCTCGAATGAGCAGTTCTTC	CASSMIGGRVGVSNEQFF
-	TRBV3-1	-	TRBJ1-2	TGTGCCAGCAGCCTATCCGTGGGGGGAGCTAACTATGGCTACACCTTC	CASSLSVGGANYGYTF